These 4 T cell receptor beta chains were all obtained from the same sample, sequenced in a study of cytotoxic CD8 clonotypes in ibrutinib-treated CLL. Repertoires were generated with immunoSEQ multiplex PCR, while TCRdb's copy carries only in-frame clones and drops some. The sample lists 300,000 to 350,000 clones, roughly 79% occurring once. This material consisted of PBMCs, taken before ibrutinib treatment. The source is a human donor with chronic lymphocytic leukemia.

The chain joins TRBV18 to TRBJ1-4; TRBD1 is a possible D gene (6 bases). The V and J ends lost 0 bases and 7 bases respectively, with 12 bases between them. Germline V gives CDR1 KGHSH, CDR2 LQKENI. This CDR3 has 15 amino acids. CDR3 DNA: TGTGCCAGCTCACCACCGGGGGCGCGAGGTGAAAAACTGTTTTTT. It codes for CASSPPGARGEKLFF. The full variable domain, its missing parts supplied by reference TRBV18 and TRBJ1-4, is NAGVMQNPRHLVRRRGQEARLRCSPMKGHSHVYWYRQLPEEGLKFMVYLQKENIIDESGMPKERFSAEFPKEGPSILRIQQVVRGDSAAYFCASSPPGARGEKLFFGSGTQLSVL.

This rearrangement joins TRBV11-3 to TRBJ2-7; possible D gene TRBD1, 5 bases. The V end lost 0 bases, the J end lost 4 bases, and 7 bases lay between the germline ends. Germline V CDR1 and CDR2: SGHNT, YENEEA. The CDR3 loop spans 13 amino acids. CDR3 DNA: TGTGCCAGCAGCTTAGACAGGGATTACGAGCAGTACTTC. Its translation: CASSLDRDYEQYF. Together with reference TRBV11-3 and TRBJ2-7, the CDR3 gives the full variable domain: EAGVVQSPRYKIIEKKQPVAFWCNPISGHNTLYWYLQNLGQGPELLIRYENEEAVDDSQLPKDRFSAERLKGVDSTLKIQPAELGDSAVYLCASSLDRDYEQYFGPGTRLTVT.

This chain connects TRBV5-1 to TRBJ2-1; 8 positions match TRBD1. Germline values: CDR1 SGHRS, CDR2 YFSETQ. V was clipped by 4 bases and J by 2 bases; unmatched bases: 17. The CDR3 spans 19 residues. CDR3 region: CASSPRGSRAGGTYNEQFF. The CDR3 DNA sequence: TGCGCCAGCAGCCCAAGGGGGTCACGGGCAGGGGGCACCTACAATGAGCAGTTCTTC.

V and J are TRBV7-2 and TRBJ1-2, with no clear D. Trimming stripped 5 bases from V and 5 bases from J, with 15 bases between. Germline V gene data show CDR1 as SGHTA and CDR2 as FQGNSA. The CDR3 is 14 amino acids. The CDR3 spells CASSETGRVYGYTF. The CDR3 DNA follows: TGTGCCAGCAGCGAAACGGGCAGAGTATATGGCTACACCTTC.